This entry lists 30 T cell receptor beta chains sequenced from one sample in a study of T and B cells in COVID-19 patients. Multiplex PCR with BIOMED2 TRB-A/B primer pools amplified TRB rearrangements. Each CDR3 protein is one row after TCRdb ran MiXCR on the multiplex PCR reads. The table includes roughly 7,200 distinct CDR3 sequences, under 30% detected once. TRB was amplified from about 250-500 ng of blood genomic DNA. What was sequenced was blood. These receptors originate from a human donor with active COVID-19.

The CDR3 nucleotides are TGCAGTGCTAGATGGGTTACAGGCTACGAGCAGTACTTC. Translated: CSARWVTGYEQYF. V usage is TRBV20-1 and J usage is TRBJ2-7; D perhaps matches TRBD1 (5 bases). Trimming pared 2 bases from V and 3 bases from J, leaving 11 bases between. Germline-derived CDR1 and CDR2 are DFQATT and SNEGSKA (reference sequence). This CDR3 is 13 amino acids long.

V gene TRBV5-4 combines with J gene TRBJ2-7; possibly TRBD2 for D (5 bases). The ends were cut back, 0 bases at V and 4 bases at J, with 23 bases in the middle. CDR1 and CDR2 (germline): SGHNT, YYREEE (reference sequence). The CDR3 is 18 amino acids. The CDR3: CASSLGAGGYVDRYEQYF. The CDR3 region has the DNA TGTGCCAGCAGCTTGGGGGCTGGCGGGTACGTTGATCGGTACGAGCAGTACTTC.

The chain combines TRBV12-3 or TRBV12-4 with TRBJ1-1; D possibly corresponds to TRBD1 (6 bases). CDR3 length equals 16 residues. The V and J ends lost 6 bases and 8 bases respectively, with 25 bases between them. For the CDR3, the DNA is TGTGCCAGCAGAGACCCGCAACAGGGAAGGGTGATAGAAGCTTTCTTT. This gives the protein CASRDPQQGRVIEAFF.

The V and J genes are TRBV12-3 or TRBV12-4 and TRBJ1-1; weak D call: TRBD1 (5 bases). This CDR3 spans 14 amino acids. V dropped 5 bases and J dropped 7 bases, with 17 bases sitting between them. The CDR3 sequence: CASSLRTGVGEAFF. CDR3 nucleotide sequence: TGTGCCAGCAGTCTCAGGACGGGGGTGGGTGAAGCTTTCTTT.

As regards this clonotype: Relative to the germline gene, one junction end is altered; a read error may explain this. This chain uses TRBV6-2 or TRBV6-3 with TRBJ2-4, with TRBD1 matching 8 bases. This CDR3 spans 15 amino acids. Germline CDR1 and CDR2: MNHEY and SVGEGT. The CDR3 nucleotides read TGTGCCAGCAGTAACTCCAGGGGGCCCGGAAACATTCAGTACTTC. This encodes CASSNSRGPGNIQYF.

The V gene is TRBV11-3, the J gene TRBJ1-5; no firm D call. V was cut by 2 bases and J by 0 bases, with 8 bases left in between. This CDR3 is 15 amino acids long. The germline V gene encodes CDR1 SGHNT and CDR2 YENEEA. The CDR3 DNA reads TGTGCCAGCAGCTTAAGTTTCACTAGCAATCAGCCCCAGCATTTT. Protein: CASSLSFTSNQPQHF.

This clonotype came up a few times. The chain has TRBV12-3 or TRBV12-4 and TRBJ1-1; 9 bases are shared with TRBD1. Trimming took 7 bases from V and 1 from J; bases not matched to a gene: 25. CDR3 length equals 21 residues. The CDR3 region has the DNA TGTGCCAGCAACTTTAGGAGGACAGGGGTGTTCGAAGGTTTTCGGAACACTGAAGCTTTCTTT. This encodes CASNFRRTGVFEGFRNTEAFF.

The CDR3 protein is CATSDWEATYNEQFF. DNA of the CDR3: TGTGCCACCAGTGATTGGGAGGCTACCTACAATGAGCAGTTCTTC. The chain has TRBV24-1 and TRBJ2-1, with D tentatively TRBD2 (6 bases). V lost 2 bases and J 2 bases, leaving 9 bases between the germline ends. Germline V gene lookup returns CDR1 KGHDR and CDR2 SFDVKD. This CDR3 is 15 amino acids long.

Many counts were recorded for this clonotype. This chain connects TRBV10-3 to TRBJ2-2; TRBD1 aligns across 8 bases. The CDR3 has 15 amino acids. Germline values: CDR1 ENHRY, CDR2 SYGVKD. With V trimmed by 3 bases and J by 3 bases, 3 bases remained unmatched. CDR3 amino acids: CAISDRGLDTGELFF. In DNA form, the CDR3 reads TGTGCCATCAGTGACAGGGGGCTGGACACCGGGGAGCTGTTTTTT.

The V and J genes are TRBV5-1 and TRBJ1-2; tentative D call: TRBD1 (6 bases). Trimming removed 4 bases from V and 7 bases from J, with 17 bases in between. Germline CDR1 reads SGHRS; CDR2 reads YFSETQ. The CDR3 contains 14 residues. In nucleotides, the CDR3 is TGCGCCAGCAGCGCGGACAGTTCACGGCGTGGCTACACCTTC. Encoded protein: CASSADSSRRGYTF.

The genes are TRBV5-1 and TRBJ2-2, with a tentative D call TRBD2 (7 bases). From germline, CDR1 is SGHRS and CDR2 YFSETQ. This CDR3 comprises 15 residues. V was pared by 2 bases and J by 4 bases, with 12 bases between. In DNA form, the CDR3 reads TGCGCCAGCAGCTTCCGCGGGGGCACCACCGGGGAGCTGTTTTTT. The encoded protein is CASSFRGGTTGELFF.

At least ten counts were recorded for this clonotype. The genes are TRBV5-5 and TRBJ2-5; D not resolved. Between the trimmed V and J ends, which lost 3 bases and 2 bases, there was a span of 11 bases. CDR1 SGHKS and CDR2 YYEKEE come from the germline V gene (reference sequence). The CDR3 contains 14 residues. The CDR3 region has the DNA TGTGCCAGCAGCTCTACACCCCTACAAGAGACCCAGTACTTC. Protein sequence: CASSSTPLQETQYF.

This clonotype was observed a few times. The chain has TRBV7-2 and TRBJ1-1, with 10 positions matching TRBD1. Trimming cost V 5 bases and J 10 bases; bases outside gene matches: 7. The CDR3 is made up of 13 amino acids. Germline V gene lookup returns CDR1 SGHTA and CDR2 FQGNSA. In DNA form, the CDR3 reads TGTGCCAGCAGCCTGGGACAGGGGCGGACAGCTTTCTTT. Translating it yields CASSLGQGRTAFF.

This sequence joins TRBV20-1 and TRBJ2-1; 7 bases match TRBD2. The CDR3 runs 14 residues. The V and J ends lost 6 bases and 8 bases, in that order; junction bases with no gene match: 13. Germline V gene sequence: CDR1 DFQATT, CDR2 SNEGSKA (reference sequence). The CDR3 region is CSAVGGPGMDEQFF. CDR3 bases: TGCAGTGCAGTGGGAGGGCCAGGGATGGATGAGCAGTTCTTC.

This clonotype came up a few times. The rearrangement links TRBV6-1 to TRBJ1-2; 9 nucleotides match TRBD1. This CDR3 is built from 15 residues. The germline CDR1 and CDR2 sequences are MNHNS and SASEGT. Trimming cost V 1 base and J 8 bases; bases outside gene matches: 8. The DNA for the CDR3 is TGTGCCAGCAGTGAAGTTCTCAGGACAGGGGAGGGCTACACCTTC. Its protein is CASSEVLRTGEGYTF.

This chain uses TRBV4-2 with TRBJ2-6; 8 bases fit TRBD2. The CDR3 totals 18 residues. Trimming took 2 bases from V and 3 from J; bases not matched to a gene: 9. Germline assignment: CDR1 LGHNA and CDR2 YNFKEQ. This chain's CDR3 is CASSQQAGDGFGANVLTF. The CDR3 nucleotides are TGTGCCAGCAGCCAACAAGCGGGAGACGGATTTGGGGCCAACGTCCTGACTTTC.

This chain joins TRBV5-1 and TRBJ2-3; 11 bases line up with TRBD1. Germline CDR1 SGHRS, CDR2 YFSETQ. Trimming at V came to 8 bases and at J to 5 bases, leaving 10 bases not matched to a gene. The CDR3 sequence is 15 residues long. This CDR3 reads CASRIGQGAVDTQYF. The DNA for the CDR3 is TGCGCCAGTAGAATCGGACAGGGGGCTGTAGATACGCAGTATTTT.

The rearrangement joins TRBV12-3 or TRBV12-4 to TRBJ2-7, with D tentatively TRBD2 (6 bases). The CDR3 consists of 15 residues. V lost 6 bases and J lost 6, with 21 bases in between. CDR3 amino acids: CASRAASGRAGEQYF. The CDR3 DNA follows: TGTGCCAGCAGGGCGGCCAGCGGTCGAGCGGGCGAGCAGTACTTC.

This clonotype is medium-sized. The rearrangement joins TRBV6-5 to TRBJ2-7; D possibly corresponds to TRBD1 (5 bases). Between the trimmed V and J ends, which lost 7 bases and 5 bases, there was a span of 15 bases. CDR1 and CDR2 (germline): MNHEY, SVGAGI. This CDR3 comprises 13 residues. The CDR3 reads CASTQGEWNEQYF. DNA for the CDR3: TGTGCCAGCACCCAAGGGGAATGGAACGAGCAGTACTTC.

This clonotype appeared a few times. The gene calls are TRBV5-1 and TRBJ2-3; TRBD1 might be the D (5 bases). CDR3 length: 15 residues. Trimming removed 4 bases at V and 2 bases at J, with 14 bases between. From germline, CDR1 is SGHRS and CDR2 YFSETQ. This CDR3 is CASSHPDRPTDTQYF. CDR3 bases: TGCGCCAGCAGCCATCCAGACAGACCCACAGATACGCAGTATTTT.

This clonotype was counted a few times. The gene calls are TRBV27 and TRBJ1-4, with D hard to call. The CDR3 is 14 amino acids. CDR1 and CDR2 (germline): MNHEY, SMNVEV (reference sequence). The V end lost 3 bases, the J end lost 7 bases, and 12 bases lay between the germline ends. CDR3 amino acids: CASSFGTYREKLFF. The CDR3 coding sequence is TGTGCCAGCAGTTTCGGTACCTACCGTGAAAAACTGTTTTTT.

This clonotype is labeled as medium-sized. The chain has TRBV6-6 and TRBJ1-6; 10 bases align to TRBD1. The junction had 3 bases not matched to a gene; V was cut back by 0 bases and J by 10 bases. This CDR3 contains 15 residues. Germline V lookup: CDR1 MNHNY, CDR2 SVGAGI (reference sequence). CDR3 in DNA: TGTGCCAGCAGTTACTCGGGACAGGGGCGATCACCCCTCCACTTT. It yields the protein CASSYSGQGRSPLHF.

This clonotype is judged medium-sized. The chain links TRBV29-1 to TRBJ1-1, with D possibly being TRBD1 (5 bases). The germline V gene encodes CDR1 SQVTM and CDR2 ANQGSEA. Trimming left V 3 bases short and J 3 bases short, with 11 bases between. This CDR3 spans 13 amino acids. The chain's CDR3 is CSVDRGPDTEAFF. For the CDR3, the DNA is TGCAGCGTTGATAGGGGCCCGGACACTGAAGCTTTCTTT.

The chain has TRBV6-5 and TRBJ2-5; 9 bases map to TRBD2. The CDR3 is made up of 13 amino acids. Trimming at V came to 5 bases and at J to 4 bases, leaving 2 bases not matched to a gene. Germline V CDR1 and CDR2: MNHEY, SVGAGI. The CDR3 sequence: CASSLAGLETQYF. CDR3 sequence (DNA): TGTGCCAGCAGTCTAGCGGGATTAGAGACCCAGTACTTC.

This clonotype showed up just once. The chain couples TRBV18 to TRBJ1-1; D perhaps matches TRBD1 (5 bases). CDR3 length equals 14 residues. Per the germline V gene, CDR1 is KGHSH and CDR2 is LQKENI. V gave up 6 bases and J gave up 7 bases, with 18 bases separating them. This CDR3 reads CASSRDRSKVEAFF. The CDR3 coding sequence is TGTGCCAGCTCTCGAGACAGAAGCAAGGTTGAAGCTTTCTTT.

Details on this clonotype: A read error may be the cause here, since a much bigger clone is one base away. The chain recombines TRBV7-9 with TRBJ2-3; D possibly corresponds to TRBD1 (5 bases). The V gene's germline CDR1 is SEHNR and CDR2 FQNEAQ (reference sequence). The CDR3 covers 14 residues. The CDR3 DNA follows: TGTGCCAGCATCTTATCACAGGGCACAGATACGCAGTATTTT. Translation gives CASILSQGTDTQYF.

The chain uses TRBV5-1 and TRBJ1-3; weak D call: TRBD1 (5 bases). The CDR3 totals 15 residues. The germline V and J ends were trimmed by 5 bases and 3 bases, with 15 bases remaining between them. The germline CDR1 and CDR2 sequences are SGHRS and YFSETQ. CDR3 nucleotide sequence: TGCGCCAGCAGTCTACGGACGGGGGATGGAAACACCATATATTTT. Protein product: CASSLRTGDGNTIYF.

By share, this clonotype ranks as large. This rearrangement joins TRBV29-1 to TRBJ2-3; 9 bases fit TRBD2. Germline loops: CDR1 SQVTM, CDR2 ANQGSEA. The CDR3 consists of 15 residues. Trimming removed 7 bases from V and 6 bases from J; junction bases left unmatched: 14. CDR3 coding DNA: TGCAGCGCCCTCGCCATAGCGGGAGATGGGGATACGCAGTATTTT. Encoded protein: CSALAIAGDGDTQYF.

In this sample, this clonotype is medium-sized. The chain carries TRBV6-5 and TRBJ2-1; TRBD1 matches 7 bases. This CDR3 is built from 13 residues. CDR1 and CDR2 (germline): MNHEY, SVGAGI. With V trimmed by 6 bases and J by 10 bases, 9 bases remained unmatched. CDR3: CASSRQGPIEQFF. Here the CDR3 DNA reads TGTGCCAGCAGCCGACAGGGCCCCATAGAGCAGTTCTTC.

This clonotype was detected only a few times. This chain connects TRBV5-5 to TRBJ1-1, with D maybe TRBD1 (6 bases). Germline V gene sequence: CDR1 SGHKS, CDR2 YYEKEE (reference sequence). V was cut by 1 base and J by 3 bases, with 13 bases left in between. The CDR3 consists of 15 residues. The CDR3 coding sequence is TGTGCCAGCAGCTTGCTAGCGGGGGCCTACACTGAAGCTTTCTTT. Translation gives CASSLLAGAYTEAFF.